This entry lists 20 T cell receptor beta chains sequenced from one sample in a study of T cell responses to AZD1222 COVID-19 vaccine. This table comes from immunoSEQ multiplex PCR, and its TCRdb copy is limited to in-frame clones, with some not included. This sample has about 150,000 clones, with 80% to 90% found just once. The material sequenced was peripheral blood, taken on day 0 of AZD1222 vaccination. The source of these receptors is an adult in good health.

The CDR3 nucleotides are TGTGCCAGCAGCCAACAGGGGGGTGTTGGATATGGCTACACCTTC. Translated, it gives CASSQQGGVGYGYTF. This chain uses TRBV14 with TRBJ1-2, with 7 bases lining up with TRBD1. V trimming: 2 bases; J trimming: 5 bases; junction bases outside the gene matches: 8. The germline CDR1 and CDR2 sequences are SGHDN and FVKESK. The CDR3 is made up of 15 amino acids.

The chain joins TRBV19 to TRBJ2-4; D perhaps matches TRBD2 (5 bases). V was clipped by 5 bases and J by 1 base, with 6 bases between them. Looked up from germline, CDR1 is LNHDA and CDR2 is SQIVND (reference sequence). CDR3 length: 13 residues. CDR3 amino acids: CASSPGAKNIQYF. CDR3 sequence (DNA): TGTGCCAGTAGTCCGGGGGCCAAAAACATTCAGTACTTC.

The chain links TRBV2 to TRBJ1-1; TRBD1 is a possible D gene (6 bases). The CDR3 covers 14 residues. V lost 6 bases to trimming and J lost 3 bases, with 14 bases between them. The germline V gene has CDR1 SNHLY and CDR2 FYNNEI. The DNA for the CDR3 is TGTGCCAGCAGATACAGGGTTCTGGACACTGAAGCTTTCTTT. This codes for CASRYRVLDTEAFF.

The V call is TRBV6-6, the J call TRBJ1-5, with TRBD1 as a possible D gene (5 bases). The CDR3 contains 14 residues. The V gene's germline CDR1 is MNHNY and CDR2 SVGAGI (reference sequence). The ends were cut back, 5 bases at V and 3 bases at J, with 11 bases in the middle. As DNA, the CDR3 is TGTGCCAGCAGTAATCGACAGACCAATCAGCCCCAGCATTTT. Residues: CASSNRQTNQPQHF.

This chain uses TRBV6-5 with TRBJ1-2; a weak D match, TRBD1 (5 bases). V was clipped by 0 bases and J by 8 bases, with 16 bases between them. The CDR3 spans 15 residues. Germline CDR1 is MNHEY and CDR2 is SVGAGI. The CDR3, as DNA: TGTGCCAGCAGTTACTCCAGGGACCAGACTCCAGGCTACACCTTC. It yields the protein CASSYSRDQTPGYTF.

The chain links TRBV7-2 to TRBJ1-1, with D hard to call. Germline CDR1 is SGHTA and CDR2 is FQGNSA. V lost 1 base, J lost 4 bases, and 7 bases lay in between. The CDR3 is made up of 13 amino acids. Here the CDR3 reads CASSLEDRTEAFF. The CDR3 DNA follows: TGTGCCAGCAGCTTAGAAGACCGCACTGAAGCTTTCTTT.

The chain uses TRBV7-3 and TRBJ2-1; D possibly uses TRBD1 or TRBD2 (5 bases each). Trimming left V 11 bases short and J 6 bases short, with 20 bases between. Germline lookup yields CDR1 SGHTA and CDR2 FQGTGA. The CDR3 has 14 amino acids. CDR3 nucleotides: TGTGCCGTCAGGGAGCCCATCCCCTTCAATGAGCAGTTCTTC. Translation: CAVREPIPFNEQFF.

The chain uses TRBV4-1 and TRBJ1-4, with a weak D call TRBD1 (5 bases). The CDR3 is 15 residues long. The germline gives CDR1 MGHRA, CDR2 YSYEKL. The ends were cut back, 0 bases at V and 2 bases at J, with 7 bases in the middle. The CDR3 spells CASSQDRATNEKLFF. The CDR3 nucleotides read TGCGCCAGCAGCCAAGACAGGGCCACTAATGAAAAACTGTTTTTT.

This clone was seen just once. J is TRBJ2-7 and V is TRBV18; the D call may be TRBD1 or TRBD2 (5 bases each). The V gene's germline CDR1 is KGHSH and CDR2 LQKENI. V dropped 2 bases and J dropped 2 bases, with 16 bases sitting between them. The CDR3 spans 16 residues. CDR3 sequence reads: CASSPKRGVHTYEQYF. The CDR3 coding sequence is TGTGCCAGCTCACCAAAGAGGGGAGTTCATACCTACGAGCAGTACTTC.

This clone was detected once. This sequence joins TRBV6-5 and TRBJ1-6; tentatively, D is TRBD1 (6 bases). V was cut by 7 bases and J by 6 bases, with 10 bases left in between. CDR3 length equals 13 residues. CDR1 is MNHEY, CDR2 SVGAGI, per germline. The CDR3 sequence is CASKGGSNSPLHF. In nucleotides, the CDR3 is TGTGCCAGCAAAGGGGGGAGTAATTCACCCCTCCACTTT.

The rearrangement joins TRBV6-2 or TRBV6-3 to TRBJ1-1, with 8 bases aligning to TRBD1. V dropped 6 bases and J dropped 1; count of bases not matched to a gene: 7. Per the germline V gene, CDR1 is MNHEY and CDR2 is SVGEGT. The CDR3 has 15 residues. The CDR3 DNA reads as TGTGCCAGCAGCCAAGCAGGGGGCTGGAACACTGAAGCTTTCTTT. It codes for CASSQAGGWNTEAFF.

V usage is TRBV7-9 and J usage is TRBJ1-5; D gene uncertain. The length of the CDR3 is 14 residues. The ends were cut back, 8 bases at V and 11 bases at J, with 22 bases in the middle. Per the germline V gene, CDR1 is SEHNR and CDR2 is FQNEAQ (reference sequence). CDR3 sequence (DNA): TGTGCCAGCCGGAGAGAGGGTGCCGCGGAGGCCCAGCATTTT. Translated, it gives CASRREGAAEAQHF.

The CDR3 sequence is CASSYGRTANTEAFF. The CDR3 DNA reads as TGTGCCAGCAGTTACGGTCGGACAGCGAACACTGAAGCTTTCTTT. The rearrangement joins TRBV6-5 to TRBJ1-1, with TRBD1 as a possible D gene (6 bases). CDR1 is MNHEY, CDR2 SVGAGI, per germline. V lost 2 bases, J lost 1 base, and 11 bases lay in between. This CDR3 is 15 amino acids long.

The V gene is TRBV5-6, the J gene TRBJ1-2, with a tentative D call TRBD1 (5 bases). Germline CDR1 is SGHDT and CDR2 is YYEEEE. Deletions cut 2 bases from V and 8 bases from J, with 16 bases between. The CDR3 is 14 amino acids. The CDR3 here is CASSFSGEKRGYTF. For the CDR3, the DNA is TGTGCCAGCAGCTTCTCGGGGGAGAAGAGGGGCTACACCTTC. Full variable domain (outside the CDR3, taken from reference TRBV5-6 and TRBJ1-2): DAGVTQSPTHLIKTRGQQVTLRCSPKSGHDTVSWYQQALGQGPQFIFQYYEEEERQRGNFPDRFSGHQFPNYSSELNVNALLLGDSALYLCASSFSGEKRGYTFGSGTRLTVV.

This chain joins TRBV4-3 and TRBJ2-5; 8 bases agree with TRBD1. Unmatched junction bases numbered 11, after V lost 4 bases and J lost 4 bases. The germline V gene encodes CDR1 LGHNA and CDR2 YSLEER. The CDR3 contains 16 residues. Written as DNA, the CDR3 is TGCGCCAGCAGCCCCCAGGAGGGACAGGAGGCAGAGACCCAGTACTTC. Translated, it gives CASSPQEGQEAETQYF.

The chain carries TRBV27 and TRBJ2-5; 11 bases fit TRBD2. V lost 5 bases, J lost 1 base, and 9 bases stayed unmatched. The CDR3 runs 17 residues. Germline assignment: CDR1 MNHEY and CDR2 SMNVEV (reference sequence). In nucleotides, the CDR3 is TGTGCCAGCAGTCGGCAGACTAGCGGGATCGGCCAAGAGACCCAGTACTTC. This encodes CASSRQTSGIGQETQYF.

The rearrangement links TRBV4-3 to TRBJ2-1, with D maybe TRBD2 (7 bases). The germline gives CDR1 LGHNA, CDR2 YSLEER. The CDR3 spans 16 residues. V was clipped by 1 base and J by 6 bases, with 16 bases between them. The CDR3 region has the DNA TGCGCCAGCAGCCAAGTAAACGGGGGGCGGGGCAATGAGCAGTTCTTC. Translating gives CASSQVNGGRGNEQFF.

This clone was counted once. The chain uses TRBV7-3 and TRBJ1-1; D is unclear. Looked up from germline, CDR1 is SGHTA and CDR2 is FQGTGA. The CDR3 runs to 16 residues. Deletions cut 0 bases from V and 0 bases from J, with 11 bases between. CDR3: CASSLTRPKMNTEAFF. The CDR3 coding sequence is TGTGCCAGCAGCTTAACGAGGCCTAAGATGAACACTGAAGCTTTCTTT. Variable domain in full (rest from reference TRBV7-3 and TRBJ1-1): GAGVSQTPSNKVTEKGKYVELRCDPISGHTALYWYRQSLGQGPEFLIYFQGTGAADDSGLPNDRFFAVRPEGSVSTLKIQRTERGDSAVYLCASSLTRPKMNTEAFFGQGTRLTVV.

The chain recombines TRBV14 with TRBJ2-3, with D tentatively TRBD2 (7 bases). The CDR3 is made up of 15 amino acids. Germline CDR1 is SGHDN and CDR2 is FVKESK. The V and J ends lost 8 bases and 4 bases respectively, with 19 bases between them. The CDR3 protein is CASRASGEGADTQYF. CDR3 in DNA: TGTGCCAGCCGGGCTAGCGGCGAGGGGGCAGATACGCAGTATTTT. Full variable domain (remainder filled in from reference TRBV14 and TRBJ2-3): EAGVTQFPSHSVIEKGQTVTLRCDPISGHDNLYWYRRVMGKEIKFLLHFVKESKQDESGMPNNRFLAERTGGTYSTLKVQPAELEDSGVYFCASRASGEGADTQYFGPGTRLTVL.

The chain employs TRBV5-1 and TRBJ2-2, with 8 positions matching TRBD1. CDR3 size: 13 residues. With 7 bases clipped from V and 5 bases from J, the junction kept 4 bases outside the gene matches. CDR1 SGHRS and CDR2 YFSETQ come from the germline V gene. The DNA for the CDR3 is TGCGCCAGCCAGACAGGGGTAACCGGGGAGCTGTTTTTT. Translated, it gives CASQTGVTGELFF.